This T cell receptor beta chain was captured in a study of CD4+ T cells in melanoma. This clone was observed a single time. Only in-frame clones appear in the TCRdb table, and some are missing; sequencing was by immunoSEQ multiplex PCR. This table has 50,000 or so clones, approximately 92% appearing once. The sequence was obtained from a human donor with melanoma. Sample: peripheral blood.

The CDR3 region is CASRTYYGSEAFF. CDR3 DNA: TGTGCCAGCAGAACTTATTACGGCAGTGAAGCTTTCTTT. V usage is TRBV7-9 and J usage is TRBJ1-1, with no clear D. The length of the CDR3 is 13 residues. Germline V gene lookup returns CDR1 SEHNR and CDR2 FQNEAQ (reference sequence). V gave up 6 bases and J gave up 7 bases, with 15 bases separating them.